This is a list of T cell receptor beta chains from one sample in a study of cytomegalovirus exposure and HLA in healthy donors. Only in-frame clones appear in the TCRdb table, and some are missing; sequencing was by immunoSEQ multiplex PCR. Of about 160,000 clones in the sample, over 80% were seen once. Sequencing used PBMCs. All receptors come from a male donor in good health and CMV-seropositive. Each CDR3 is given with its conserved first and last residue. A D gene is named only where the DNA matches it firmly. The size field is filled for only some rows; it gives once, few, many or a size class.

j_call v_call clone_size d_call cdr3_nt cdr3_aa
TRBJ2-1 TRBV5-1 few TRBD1 TGCGCCAGCAGCTATGGGACAGGGTCGGGTGGGTGGAAAAATGAGCAGTTCTTC CASSYGTGSGGWKNEQFF
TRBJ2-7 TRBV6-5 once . TGTGCCAGCAGTTACTCGAACACGGGCTCCTACGAGCAGTACTTC CASSYSNTGSYEQYF
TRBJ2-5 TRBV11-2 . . TGTGCCAGCAGCTCCGAGCGGGCCTACCAAGAGACCCAGTACTTC CASSSERAYQETQYF
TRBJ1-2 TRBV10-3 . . TGTGCCATCCGCCTTGGTGGGGGGGTGGAAGGCTACACCTTC CAIRLGGGVEGYTF
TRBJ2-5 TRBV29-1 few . TGCAGCGTTGGGGTGGAGGGTGAGACCCAGTACTTC CSVGVEGETQYF
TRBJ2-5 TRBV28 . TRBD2 TGTGCCAGCAGTATCAGGACTAGCGGGGAGGTCGACGACTTC CASSIRTSGEVDDF
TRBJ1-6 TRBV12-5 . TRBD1 TGTGCTAGTGGTCCCGGACAGGGAAAATTTAATTCACCCCTCCACTTT CASGPGQGKFNSPLHF
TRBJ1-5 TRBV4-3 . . TGCGCCAGCAGCCAGACAATATCCAGCAATCAGCCCCAGCATTTT CASSQTISSNQPQHF
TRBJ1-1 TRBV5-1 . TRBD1 TGCGCCAGCAGCAGCCGGACAGGGGCAAACACTGAAGCTTTCTTT CASSSRTGANTEAFF
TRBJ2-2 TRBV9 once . TGTGCCAGCAGCGAGGGGTACTTACAGGGTATCACCGGGGAGCTGTTTTTT CASSEGYLQGITGELFF
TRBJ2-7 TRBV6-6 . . TGTGCCAGCAGCCCACCGAGACAGGCCTACGAGCAGTACTTC CASSPPRQAYEQYF
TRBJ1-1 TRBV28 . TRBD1 TGTGCCAGCAGTTCAGGGGGGTACGGGACTGAAGCTTTCTTT CASSSGGYGTEAFF
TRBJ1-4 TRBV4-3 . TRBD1 TGCGCCAGCAGTCTGGCGATCCCCGGACAGGGGGCAGGAAAACTGTTTTTT CASSLAIPGQGAGKLFF
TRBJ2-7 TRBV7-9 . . TGTTCCACCGATCCGGGAAGTGATGAGCAGTACTTC CSTDPGSDEQYF
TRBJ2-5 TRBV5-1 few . TGCGCCAGCAGCTTGGACGGGAAGGAGACCCAGTACTTC CASSLDGKETQYF
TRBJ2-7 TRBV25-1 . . TGTGCCAGCAGCTTAAACTACGAGCAGTACTTC CASSLNYEQYF
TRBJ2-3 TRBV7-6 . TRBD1 TGTGCCAGCAGCTTAGCACAGGGGGCCACAGATACGCAGTATTTT CASSLAQGATDTQYF
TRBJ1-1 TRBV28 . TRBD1 TGTGCCAGCAGAGACAGGGGGCGCTGGACTGAAGCTTTCTTT CASRDRGRWTEAFF
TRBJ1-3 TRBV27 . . TGTGCCAGCAGTCCCCGACAGACGAGCTCTGGAAACACCATATATTTT CASSPRQTSSGNTIYF
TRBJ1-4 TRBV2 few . TGTGCCAGCAGTGCAGGGTGGGGTAATGAAAAACTGTTTTTT CASSAGWGNEKLFF
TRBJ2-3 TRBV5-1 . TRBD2 TGCGCCAGCAGCTTGGCTAGCGGGGCAGATACGCAGTATTTT CASSLASGADTQYF
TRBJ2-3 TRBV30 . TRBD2 TGTGCCTGGAGTGCACTAGCGGGAGTCACAGATACGCAGTATTTT CAWSALAGVTDTQYF
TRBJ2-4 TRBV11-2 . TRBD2 TGTGCCAGCAGCTCAACGGGACTAATCAACATTCAGTACTTC CASSSTGLINIQYF
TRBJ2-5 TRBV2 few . TGTGCCAGCAGCGAACAGTACCAAGAGACCCAGTACTTC CASSEQYQETQYF
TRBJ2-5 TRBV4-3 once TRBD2 TGCGCCAGCAGCCAAGATTGGGGGAAGCGGGAGCGCCAAGAGACCCAGTACTTC CASSQDWGKRERQETQYF
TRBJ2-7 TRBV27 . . TGTGCCAGCAGTGCCACTAGCCCTCCGGGCGAGCAGTACTTC CASSATSPPGEQYF
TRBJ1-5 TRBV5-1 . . TGCGCCAGCAGCTTGGGTTCAGGGGACAAACAGCCCCAGCATTTT CASSLGSGDKQPQHF
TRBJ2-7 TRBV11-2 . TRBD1 TGTGCCAGCAGCAAGCAAGGACAGGGACGGCCCTACGAGCAGTACTTC CASSKQGQGRPYEQYF
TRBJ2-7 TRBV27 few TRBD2 TGTGCCAGCAGTTATGCGGGAGTCCAGTACCACGAGCAGTACTTC CASSYAGVQYHEQYF
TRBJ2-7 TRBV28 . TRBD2 TGTGCCAGCAGCTCCGCACGGCAGGGACTAGATTTCGAGCAGTACTTC CASSSARQGLDFEQYF
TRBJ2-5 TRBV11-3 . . TGTGCCAGCAGCTTAGACGGGATAGGGCAAGAGACCCAGTACTTC CASSLDGIGQETQYF
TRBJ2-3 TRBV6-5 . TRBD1 TGTGCCAGCAGTCGGACAGGATTCACAGATACGCAGTATTTT CASSRTGFTDTQYF
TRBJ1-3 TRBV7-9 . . TGTGCCAGCAGTATTGATCGGGACACCATATATTTT CASSIDRDTIYF
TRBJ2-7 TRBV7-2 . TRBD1 TGTGCCAGCCGCCCGACAGGGGAAACCTACGAGCAGTACTTC CASRPTGETYEQYF
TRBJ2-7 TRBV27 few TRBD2 TGTGCCAGCGGACTAGCGGGAGTTGACGAGCAGTACTTC CASGLAGVDEQYF
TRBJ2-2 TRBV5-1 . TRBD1 TGCGCCAGCAGCTTGAATGGACAGGGAATTACCGGGGAGCTGTTTTTT CASSLNGQGITGELFF
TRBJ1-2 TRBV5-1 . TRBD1 TGCGCCAGCAGCCTAGCCGGGACAGAACATGGCTACACCTTC CASSLAGTEHGYTF
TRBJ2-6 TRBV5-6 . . TGTGCCAGCAGCGGGCGGGGGCCAGGGGCCAACGTCCTGACTTTC CASSGRGPGANVLTF
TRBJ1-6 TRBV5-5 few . TGTGCCAGCAGCCCTGGGGCTGACAATTCACCCCTCCACTTT CASSPGADNSPLHF
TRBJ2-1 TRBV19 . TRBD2 TGTGCCAGTACAAGTGCGGGAGGGGGCAATGAGCAGTTCTTC CASTSAGGGNEQFF
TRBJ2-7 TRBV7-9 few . TGTTCCAGCAGCTCTTTATACGAGCAGTACTTC CSSSSLYEQYF
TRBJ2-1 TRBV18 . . TGTGCCAGCTCACCCCTAGACGACGAGCAGTTCTTC CASSPLDDEQFF
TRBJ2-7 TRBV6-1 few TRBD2 TGTGCCAGCAGTGACTTGCCGGGACTACGAACAAGCTCCTACGAGCAGTACTTC CASSDLPGLRTSSYEQYF
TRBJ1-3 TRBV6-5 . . TGTGCCAGCAGTTACTCGGACCGGGGCTCTGGAAACACCATATATTTT CASSYSDRGSGNTIYF
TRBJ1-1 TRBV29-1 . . TGCAGCGTCAGACGTGCCGGGACAACGAACACTGAAGCTTTCTTT CSVRRAGTTNTEAFF
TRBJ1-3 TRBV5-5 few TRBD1 TGTGCCAGCAGCCCATGGGGACAGGGGGAAATGGAAAACACCATATATTTT CASSPWGQGEMENTIYF
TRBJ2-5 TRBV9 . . TGTGCCAGCAGCCGGGGCCAAGAGACCCAGTACTTC CASSRGQETQYF
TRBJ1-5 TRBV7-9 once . TGTGCCAGCAGCTTAGCCGGGGAAAGCAATCAGCCCCAGCATTTT CASSLAGESNQPQHF
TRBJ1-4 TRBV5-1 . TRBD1 TGCGCCAGCAGCCGACAACAGGGGGATGGGGAAAAACTGTTTTTT CASSRQQGDGEKLFF
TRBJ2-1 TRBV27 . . TGTGCCAGCAGTCTTAGCGGTTCCAATGAGCAGTTCTTC CASSLSGSNEQFF
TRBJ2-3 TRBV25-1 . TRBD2 TGTGCCAGCAGTGCCCCGGGGGGACTTCGAAATACGCAGTATTTT CASSAPGGLRNTQYF
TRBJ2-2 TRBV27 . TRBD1 TGTGCCAGCAGCGTCCCGGGACAGGGGAACACCGGGGAGCTGTTTTTT CASSVPGQGNTGELFF
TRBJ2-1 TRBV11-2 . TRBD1 TGTGCCAGCAGCTTAGCCTCCACAGGGGGCAACTACAATGAGCAGTTCTTC CASSLASTGGNYNEQFF
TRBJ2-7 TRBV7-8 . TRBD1 TGTGCCAGCAGCTTCGGGACAGGTGGTAGCGGAACCTACGAGCAGTACTTC CASSFGTGGSGTYEQYF
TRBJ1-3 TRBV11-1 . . TGTGCCAGCAGTTTGCGGGACGACAATGGAAACACCATATATTTT CASSLRDDNGNTIYF
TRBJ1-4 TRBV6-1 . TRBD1 TGTGCCAGCAGTGAAAGCCAGGGACAGGGCGGTGAAAAATTGTTTTTT CASSESQGQGGEKLFF
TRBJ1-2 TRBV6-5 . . TGTGCCAGCAGACCAGACGGGGACTATGGCTACACCTTC CASRPDGDYGYTF
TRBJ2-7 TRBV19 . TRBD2 TGTGCCAGTAGCGGGAGGGGTGAGCAGTACTTC CASSGRGEQYF
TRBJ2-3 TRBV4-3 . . TGCGCCAGCAGCCTGACTCGCACAGATACGCAGTATTTT CASSLTRTDTQYF